The 5 T cell receptor beta chains listed next were all sequenced from one sample in a study of shared clonotypes between healthy human individuals. Only in-frame clones appear in the TCRdb table, and some are missing; sequencing was by immunoSEQ multiplex PCR. The sample records 2.3 million or so clones, over 85% being singletons. The sample consisted of naive CD4+ T cells from PBMCs. Indicated subset: CD45RA+ positively selected. Every receptor here comes from a man aged 18-30 years in good health. Some clones in this sample may be carry-over from other donors' samples.

V and J are TRBV28 and TRBJ2-2; D gene uncertain. The CDR3 is made up of 13 amino acids. Germline V gene data show CDR1 as MDHEN and CDR2 as SYDVKM. Trimming removed 4 bases from V and 4 bases from J, with 7 bases in between. In DNA, the CDR3 is TGTGCCAGCAGTTCACCAGGCACCGGGGAGCTGTTTTTT. It yields the protein CASSSPGTGELFF.

This clone was seen a few times. The chain is built from TRBV7-9 and TRBJ2-7; the D is unclear. With 2 bases removed from V and 6 bases from J, the gap between germline ends came to 5 bases. CDR1 SEHNR and CDR2 FQNEAQ come from the germline V gene (reference sequence). The CDR3 is 11 residues long. The CDR3 DNA sequence: TGTGCCAGCAGCTTAAAAGCCGAGCAGTACTTC. It is translated as CASSLKAEQYF.

The V and J genes are TRBV6-6 and TRBJ2-1; D is perhaps TRBD1 or TRBD2 (5 bases each). Germline V gene sequence: CDR1 MNHNY, CDR2 SVGAGI (reference sequence). The CDR3 has 15 amino acids. V lost 5 bases and J 8 bases, leaving 19 bases between the germline ends. Here the CDR3 DNA reads TGTGCCAGCAGTAAACGCCAGGGTTTGGGGGATGAGCAGTTCTTC. It translates to CASSKRQGLGDEQFF.

The chain employs TRBV2 and TRBJ1-3, with TRBD1 matching over 7 bases. Germline lookup yields CDR1 SNHLY and CDR2 FYNNEI. The CDR3 contains 16 residues. V dropped 3 bases and J dropped 0; count of bases not matched to a gene: 5. CDR3 region: CASSDRTGFSGNTIYF. For the CDR3, the DNA is TGTGCCAGCAGTGACCGGACAGGCTTCTCTGGAAACACCATATATTTT.

V gene TRBV28 combines with J gene TRBJ2-5; 8 bases line up with TRBD1. With V trimmed by 6 bases and J by 3 bases, 15 bases remained unmatched. CDR1 is MDHEN, CDR2 SYDVKM, per germline. The CDR3 is made up of 17 amino acids. The CDR3 protein is CASSGSSGGLKEETQYF. The CDR3, as DNA: TGTGCCAGCAGCGGAAGTTCAGGGGGCCTTAAGGAAGAGACCCAGTACTTC.